What follows are 22 T cell receptor beta chains derived from one specimen sequenced in a study of regulatory T cells in long-lasting Graves disease. Time point meaning: newly diagnosed GD, antithyroid drugs for less than 3 months. RNA from PBMCs was the source of the TCR library. Arm-PCR of CDR3 regions and iRepertoire HTBI primers were the basis on which TCR beta libraries were built. TCRdb independently ran MiXCR on the multiplex PCR reads; one entry per CDR3 protein. This sample has 450,000 to 600,000 distinct CDR3 sequences; roughly 14% occur once, and the top ten carry roughly 10%. This same sample was also part of a study on T cells in Graves' hyperthyroidism and ophthalmopathy.

The sample consisted of peripheral blood mononuclear cells (PBMCs), taken at new diagnosis, from a patient treated with antithyroid drugs. The receptors stem from a man aged 25 to 40 with Graves disease.

This chain links TRBV3-1 with TRBJ1-1; 8 nucleotides line up with TRBD1. Germline V gene data show CDR1 as LGHDT and CDR2 as YNNKEL (reference sequence). The CDR3 has 13 amino acids. Germline trimming cut 3 bases from V and 7 bases from J; bases unmatched to any gene: 4. The CDR3 sequence is CASSHGQGFEAFF. The CDR3 nucleotides are TGTGCCAGCAGCCACGGACAGGGATTTGAAGCTTTCTTT.

This clonotype was counted at least ten times. The chain recombines TRBV12-5 with TRBJ1-5, with D unresolved. The CDR3 consists of 12 residues. The germline V gene encodes CDR1 LGHNT and CDR2 FRNRAP. V lost 2 bases to trimming and J lost 6 bases, with 5 bases between them. CDR3 bases: TGTGCTAGTGGTTTGTCGACTCAGCCCCAGCATTTT. Translation gives CASGLSTQPQHF. The full variable domain, completed using reference TRBV12-5 and TRBJ1-5, is DARVTQTPRHKVTEMGQEVTMRCQPILGHNTVFWYRQTMMQGLELLAYFRNRAPLDDSGMPKDRFSAEMPDATLATLKIQPSEPRDSAVYFCASGLSTQPQHFGDGTRLSIL.

Ten or more counts support this clonotype. CDR3: CSARKIPDRGNTEAFF. As DNA, the CDR3 is TGCAGTGCTAGGAAAATCCCGGACAGGGGGAACACTGAAGCTTTCTTT. The V call is TRBV20-1, the J call TRBJ1-1, with 9 bases aligning to TRBD1. This CDR3 is 16 amino acids long. The V and J ends lost 3 bases and 1 base, in that order; junction bases with no gene match: 9. Germline assignment: CDR1 DFQATT and CDR2 SNEGSKA (reference sequence).

This clonotype has ten or more counts. The chain uses TRBV7-2 and TRBJ2-1, with 9 bases lining up with TRBD2. The germline V gene encodes CDR1 SGHTA and CDR2 FQGNSA. Unmatched junction bases numbered 9, after V lost 3 bases and J lost 9 bases. The CDR3 totals 15 residues. The CDR3 is CASSLASGTAGEQFF. The CDR3 region has the DNA TGTGCCAGCAGCTTGGCTAGCGGGACGGCGGGTGAGCAGTTCTTC.

The chain's CDR3 is CASSPNYSGRAPAAKNIQYF. The DNA for the CDR3 is TGTGCCAGCAGCCCTAACTATAGCGGGAGGGCCCCAGCCGCCAAAAACATTCAGTACTTC. This chain connects TRBV7-8 to TRBJ2-4, with 11 bases aligning to TRBD2. Looked up from germline, CDR1 is SGHVS and CDR2 is FQNEAQ. The CDR3 runs 20 residues. The trim removed 5 bases at V and 1 base at J, leaving 16 bases unmatched.

This chain connects TRBV19 to TRBJ1-1; the match to TRBD1 covers 10 bases. V trimming: 7 bases; J trimming: 4 bases; junction bases outside the gene matches: 6. Germline V lookup: CDR1 LNHDA, CDR2 SQIVND (reference sequence). There are 14 residues in the CDR3. CDR3 bases: TGTGCCAGTAACCGACAGGGGGCTGGCACTGAAGCTTTCTTT. This sequence encodes CASNRQGAGTEAFF.

At least ten counts were recorded for this clonotype. The chain joins TRBV27 to TRBJ1-2; tentatively, D is TRBD1 (5 bases). Trimming left V 2 bases short and J 7 bases short, with 11 bases between. The germline V gene encodes CDR1 MNHEY and CDR2 SMNVEV (reference sequence). The CDR3 is 13 residues long. The CDR3 sequence is CASSLVGRVGYTF. The CDR3 region has the DNA TGTGCCAGCAGTTTAGTGGGACGGGTTGGCTACACCTTC.

The genes are TRBV20-1 and TRBJ1-1; D gene unclear. In germline, CDR1 is DFQATT, CDR2 SNEGSKA (reference sequence). V was clipped by 5 bases and J by 5 bases, with 9 bases between them. This CDR3 has 11 amino acids. The CDR3 loop is CSALGPTEAFF. CDR3 nucleotide sequence: TGCAGTGCTCTTGGGCCTACTGAAGCTTTCTTT.

This clonotype was picked up a small number of times. This sequence joins TRBV24-1 and TRBJ2-1; D may be TRBD2 (6 bases). Germline V gene data show CDR1 as KGHDR and CDR2 as SFDVKD. This CDR3 has 16 amino acids. Trimming removed 2 bases from V and 1 base from J, with 11 bases in between. For the CDR3, the DNA is TGTGCCACCAGTGATTCCCTAGCGAGTTCCTACAATGAGCAGTTCTTC. It translates to CATSDSLASSYNEQFF.

This clonotype showed up many times. This chain connects TRBV6-5 to TRBJ1-2; no clear D gene. The germline V and J ends were trimmed by 0 bases and 5 bases, with 16 bases remaining between them. CDR3 length: 16 amino acids. CDR1 is MNHEY and CDR2 is SVGAGI in the germline V gene. CDR3 protein: CASSYSIELEHYGYTF. The CDR3 nucleotides read TGTGCCAGCAGTTACTCGATCGAGCTAGAGCATTATGGCTACACCTTC.

The chain carries TRBV20-1 and TRBJ2-5, with no clear D. The germline V gene encodes CDR1 DFQATT and CDR2 SNEGSKA (reference sequence). V was trimmed by 3 bases and J by 0 bases, leaving 8 bases between them. The CDR3 loop spans 13 amino acids. This CDR3 reads CSARFAYQETQYF. The CDR3 nucleotides are TGCAGTGCTAGGTTTGCGTACCAAGAGACCCAGTACTTC.

This clonotype appeared a few times. This may be a read error, as it is one base from a much larger clone. V and J are TRBV11-2 and TRBJ2-7; D is unresolved. V dropped 2 bases and J dropped 4 bases, with 15 bases sitting between them. Germline V gene data show CDR1 as SGHAT and CDR2 as FQNNGV. CDR3 length equals 15 residues. CDR3 sequence (DNA): TGTGCCAGCAGCTTAAGGTCTCAGGTACCATACGAGCAGTACTTC. It is translated as CASSLRSQVPYEQYF.

This clonotype was seen many times. CDR3 residues: CASSRGLAEYNEQFF. Here the CDR3 DNA reads TGTGCCAGCAGTCGGGGACTAGCGGAGTACAATGAGCAGTTCTTC. The V call is TRBV2, the J call TRBJ2-1; 11 nucleotides agree with TRBD2. V gave up 5 bases and J gave up 4 bases; unmatched junction bases: 4. The CDR3 contains 15 residues. CDR1 is SNHLY and CDR2 is FYNNEI in the germline V gene.

This clonotype has more than one count but fewer than ten. The chain joins TRBV10-2 to TRBJ2-2; tentative D call: TRBD2 (5 bases). The CDR3 consists of 15 residues. Germline V gene lookup returns CDR1 WSHSY and CDR2 SAAADI. Trimming pared 3 bases from V and 8 bases from J, leaving 16 bases between. CDR3 in DNA: TGCGCCAGCAGTGATATAGCGAGCCTGGGGGGGGAGCTGTTTTTT. Amino acid sequence: CASSDIASLGGELFF.

This clonotype was recorded a few times. The CDR3 sequence is CASSQQQGISYNEQFF. CDR3 DNA: TGTGCCAGCAGCCAGCAACAGGGGATCTCCTACAATGAGCAGTTCTTC. The V call is TRBV3-1, the J call TRBJ2-1, with 7 bases fitting TRBD1. The CDR3 is 16 residues long. V lost 3 bases and J lost 0; bases outside the gene matches: 5. Germline-derived CDR1 and CDR2 are LGHDT and YNNKEL (reference sequence).

Regarding this clonotype: One end of the junction is discordant with germline, which a read error may explain. The rearrangement joins TRBV20-1 to TRBJ2-3; possibly TRBD1 or TRBD2 for D (6 bases each). Looked up from germline, CDR1 is DFQATT and CDR2 is SNEGSKA (reference sequence). The CDR3 extends over 15 amino acids. The CDR3 DNA reads TGCAATGCTCCTGAGGGGGGAGCCCTCACAGATACGCAGTATTTT. Amino acids: CNAPEGGALTDTQYF.

This clonotype was counted many times. The rearrangement links TRBV6-5 to TRBJ2-5, with 8 bases aligning to TRBD2. The CDR3 extends over 15 amino acids. Germline V gene lookup returns CDR1 MNHEY and CDR2 SVGAGI. After removal of 2 bases from V and 5 bases from J, the junction contained 7 bases not matched to a gene. Here the CDR3 reads CASSYGPGRGETQYF. CDR3 DNA: TGTGCCAGCAGTTACGGCCCCGGGAGGGGGGAGACCCAGTACTTC.

This clonotype was seen repeatedly, ten times or more. This chain links TRBV6-1 with TRBJ2-6; possibly TRBD1 or TRBD2 for D (6 bases each). V gave up 1 base and J gave up 6 bases, with 13 bases separating them. Germline V gives CDR1 MNHNS, CDR2 SASEGT. This CDR3 contains 16 residues. This CDR3 is CASSEVGGLEANVLTF. DNA of the CDR3: TGTGCCAGCAGTGAAGTTGGGGGGCTAGAGGCCAACGTCCTGACTTTC.

This clonotype came up a few times. A much bigger clone sits one base away, suggesting this may be a read error. The V and J genes are TRBV11-1 and TRBJ2-3; unclear D gene. This CDR3 region has 13 residues. Looked up from germline, CDR1 is SGHAT and CDR2 is FQDESV (reference sequence). The CDR3 region is CASSLRSTDAQYF. CDR3 bases: TGTGCCAGCAGCTTAAGGAGTACAGATGCGCAGTATTTT.

This clonotype has more than one count but fewer than ten. The rearrangement uses TRBV6-1 and TRBJ2-1, with 16 positions matching TRBD2. Germline loops: CDR1 MNHNS, CDR2 SASEGT. This CDR3 region has 19 residues. V trimming: 3 bases; J trimming: 7 bases; junction bases outside the gene matches: 12. The CDR3 protein is CASSDRDRGGLAGGNEQFF. CDR3 coding DNA: TGTGCCAGCAGTGACCGGGACAGGGGGGGACTAGCGGGAGGGAATGAGCAGTTCTTC.

There are a few counts of this clonotype. This chain connects TRBV20-1 to TRBJ1-4, with D uncertain. Germline CDR1 reads DFQATT; CDR2 reads SNEGSKA (reference sequence). Trimming took off 5 bases at V and 5 bases at J, with 9 bases between the two ends. The CDR3 length is 12 residues. CDR3 DNA sequence: TGCAGTGCTGCAACGAAAAATGAAAAACTGTTTTTT. Protein product: CSAATKNEKLFF.

The chain links TRBV20-1 to TRBJ2-4; tentatively, D is TRBD2 (6 bases). Trimming removed 6 bases from V and 2 bases from J, with 14 bases in between. Germline loops: CDR1 DFQATT, CDR2 SNEGSKA (reference sequence). The CDR3 length is 14 residues. CDR3 bases: TGCAGTGCGGACTACCCTCTTTCCAAAAACATTCAGTACTTC. Translating it yields CSADYPLSKNIQYF.